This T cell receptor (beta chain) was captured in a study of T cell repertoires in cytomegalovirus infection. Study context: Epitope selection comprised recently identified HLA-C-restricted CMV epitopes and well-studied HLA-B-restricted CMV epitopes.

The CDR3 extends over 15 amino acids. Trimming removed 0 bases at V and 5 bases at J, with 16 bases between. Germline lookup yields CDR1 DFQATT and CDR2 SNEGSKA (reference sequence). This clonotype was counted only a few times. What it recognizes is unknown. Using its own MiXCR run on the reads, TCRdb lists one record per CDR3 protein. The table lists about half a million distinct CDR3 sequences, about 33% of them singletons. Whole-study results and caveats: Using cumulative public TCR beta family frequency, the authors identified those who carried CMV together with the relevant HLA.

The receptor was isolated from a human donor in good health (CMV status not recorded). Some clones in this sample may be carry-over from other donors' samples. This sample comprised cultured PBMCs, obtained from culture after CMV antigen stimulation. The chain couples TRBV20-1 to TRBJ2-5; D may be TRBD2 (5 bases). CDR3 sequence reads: CSARDSGVTGETQYF. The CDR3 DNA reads TGCAGTGCTAGAGATTCCGGGGTCACGGGCGAGACCCAGTACTTC.